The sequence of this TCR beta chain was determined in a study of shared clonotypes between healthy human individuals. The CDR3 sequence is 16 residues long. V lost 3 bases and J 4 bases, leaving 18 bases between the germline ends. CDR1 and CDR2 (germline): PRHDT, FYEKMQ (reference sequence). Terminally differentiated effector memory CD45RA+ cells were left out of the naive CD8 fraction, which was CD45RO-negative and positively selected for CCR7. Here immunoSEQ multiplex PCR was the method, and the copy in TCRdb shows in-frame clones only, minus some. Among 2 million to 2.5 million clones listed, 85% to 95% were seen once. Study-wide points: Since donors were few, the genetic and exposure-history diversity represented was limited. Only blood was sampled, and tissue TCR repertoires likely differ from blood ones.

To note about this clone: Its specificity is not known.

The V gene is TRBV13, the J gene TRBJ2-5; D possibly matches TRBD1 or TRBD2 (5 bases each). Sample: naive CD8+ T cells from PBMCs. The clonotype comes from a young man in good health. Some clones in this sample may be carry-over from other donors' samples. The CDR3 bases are TGTGCCAGCAGCTTTCGACGGGACGGGGCTGGAGAGACCCAGTACTTC. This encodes CASSFRRDGAGETQYF.